This T cell receptor beta chain stems from a study of T cells expressing NK-cell markers. Looking at the study overall: It was sorted CD3+CD56+NKG2C+, CD3+CD56+NKG2C- and CD3+CD56-NKG2C+ T cells that supplied the TCR beta repertoires. HCMV serostatus: seven of eight sequenced donors positive, one negative. Overall study findings and caveats: Of the CD8+ T cells in six or seven donors, roughly 1.0-7.5% belonged to dominant NKG2C+ clonotypes.

The CDR3 has 13 amino acids. In germline, CDR1 is SNHLY, CDR2 FYNNEI. In the case of this clonotype: Its specificity is unknown.

TCRdb re-called the 5' RACE reads; one entry per CDR3 protein, DNA not given. The repertoire table contains hundreds of thousands of distinct CDR3 sequences. V gene TRBV2 combines with J gene TRBJ1-1. This TCR was sampled from a man aged 18 to 30 in good health. Sequenced sample: blood T cells: a sorted CD56 or NKG2C T cell subset, CD4+ or CD8+ T cells, or bulk PBMC T cells (not recorded which). CDR3 residues: CASSFGLRIEAFF.